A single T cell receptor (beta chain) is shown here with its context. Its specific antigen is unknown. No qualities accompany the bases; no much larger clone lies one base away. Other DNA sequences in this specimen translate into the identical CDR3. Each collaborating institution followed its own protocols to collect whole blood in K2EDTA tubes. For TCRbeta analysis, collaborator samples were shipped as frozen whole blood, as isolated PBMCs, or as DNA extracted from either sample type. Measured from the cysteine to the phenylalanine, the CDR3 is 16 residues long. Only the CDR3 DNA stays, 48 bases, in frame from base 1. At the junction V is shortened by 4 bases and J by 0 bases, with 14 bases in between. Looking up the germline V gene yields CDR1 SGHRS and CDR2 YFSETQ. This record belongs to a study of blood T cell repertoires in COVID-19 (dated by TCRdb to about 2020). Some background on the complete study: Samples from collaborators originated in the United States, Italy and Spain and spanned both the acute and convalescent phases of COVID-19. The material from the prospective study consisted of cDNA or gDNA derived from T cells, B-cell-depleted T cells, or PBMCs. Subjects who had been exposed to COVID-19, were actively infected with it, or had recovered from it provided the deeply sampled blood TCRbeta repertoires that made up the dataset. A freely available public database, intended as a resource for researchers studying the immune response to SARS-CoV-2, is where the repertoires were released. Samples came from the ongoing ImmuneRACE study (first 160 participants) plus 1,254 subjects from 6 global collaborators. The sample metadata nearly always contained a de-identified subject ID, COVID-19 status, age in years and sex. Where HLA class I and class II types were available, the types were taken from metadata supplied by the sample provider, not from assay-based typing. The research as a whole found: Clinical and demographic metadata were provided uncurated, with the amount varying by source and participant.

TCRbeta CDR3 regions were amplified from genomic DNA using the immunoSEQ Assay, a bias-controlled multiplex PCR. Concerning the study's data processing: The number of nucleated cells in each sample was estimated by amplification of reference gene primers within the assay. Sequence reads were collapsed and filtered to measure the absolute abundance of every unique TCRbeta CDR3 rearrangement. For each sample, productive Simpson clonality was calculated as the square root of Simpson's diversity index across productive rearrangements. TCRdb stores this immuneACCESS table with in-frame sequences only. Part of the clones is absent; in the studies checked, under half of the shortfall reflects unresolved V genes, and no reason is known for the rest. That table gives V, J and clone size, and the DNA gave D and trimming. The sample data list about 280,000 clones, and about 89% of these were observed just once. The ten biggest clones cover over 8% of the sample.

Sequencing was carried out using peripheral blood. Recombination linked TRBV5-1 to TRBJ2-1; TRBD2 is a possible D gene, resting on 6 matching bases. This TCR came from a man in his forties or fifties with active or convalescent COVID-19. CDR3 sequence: CASSLGTGSSYNEQFF. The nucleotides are TGCGCCAGCAGCCTAGGGACCGGGAGCTCCTACAATGAGCAGTTCTTC.